A single sample gave rise to the 5 T cell receptor beta chains below, sequenced in a study of blood T cell repertoires in COVID-19 (dated by TCRdb to between 2020 and 2021). The library came from the immunoSEQ multiplex PCR assay. TCRdb took over this immuneACCESS table, retaining in-frame rearrangements with V and J assigned. Such tables are incomplete; in checked studies, under half of the missing clones stem from an unresolved V gene, and the remainder is unexplained. The sample data list about 320,000 clones, and 89% of these were observed just once. The biggest ten clones account for roughly 5% of the sample. The sequenced sample consisted of PBMCs or T cells enriched from blood (not recorded which). The receptors originated from a man aged 60 to 75 who had recovered from COVID-19.

The CDR3 nucleotides read TGTGCCAGCTCACCACAAGCGGTGAACACTGAAGCTTTCTTT. Protein: CASSPQAVNTEAFF. The chain uses TRBV18 and TRBJ1-1; D is ambiguous. Germline V gene data show CDR1 as KGHSH and CDR2 as LQKENI. Trimming shortened V by 1 base and J by 0 bases, and 6 bases separated the two germline ends. The CDR3 covers 14 residues.

This clone has just one count. The DNA of the CDR3 is TGTGCCAGCAGTACCCCCCGAGCGGCGATCACAGATACGCAGTATTTT. This codes for CASSTPRAAITDTQYF. The chain links TRBV6-2 or TRBV6-3 to TRBJ2-3; D perhaps matches TRBD2 (5 bases). The V end lost 5 bases, the J end lost 2 bases, and 17 bases lay between the germline ends. This CDR3 comprises 16 residues. The germline gives CDR1 MNHEY, CDR2 SVGEGT.

The chain carries TRBV19 and TRBJ1-1, with 7 bases that match TRBD1. The germline V gene has CDR1 LNHDA and CDR2 SQIVND (reference sequence). This CDR3 has 15 residues. The V gene end was trimmed by 6 bases and the J gene end by 1 base; junction bases not matched to a gene: 8. Written as DNA, the CDR3 is TGTGCCAGTAGCGTACAGGGGATACCGAACACTGAAGCTTTCTTT. This codes for CASSVQGIPNTEAFF.

The CDR3 here is CASSFSGTSNSPLHF. CDR3 nucleotides: TGTGCCAGCAGCTTCTCCGGGACATCCAATTCACCCCTCCACTTT. The chain couples TRBV13 to TRBJ1-6; D may be TRBD1 (6 bases). The germline CDR1 and CDR2 sequences are PRHDT and FYEKMQ (reference sequence). The V gene lost 3 bases and the J gene lost 7 bases, with 13 bases spanning the gap. The CDR3 has 15 amino acids.

The CDR3 DNA reads as TGTGCCAGCAGCTCTACCCTAGCGGGAGGGTCTGGTACGCAGTATTTT. Its protein product is CASSSTLAGGSGTQYF. The chain joins TRBV7-2 to TRBJ2-3; 12 bases match TRBD2. This CDR3 is built from 16 residues. The germline V gene has CDR1 SGHTA and CDR2 FQGNSA. J lost 8 bases, V lost 4 bases, and 10 bases had no gene match.